This TCR beta chain was recovered during a study of metastatic and nonmetastatic thyroid tumors. Overall study: Across peripheral blood and tumor or nodule tissue samples taken from malignant and benign thyroid patients, the repertoires were compared with one another.

With regard to this clone: Its antigen remains unknown.

Thyroid surgery took place with no prior treatment in any patient. Study results and limitations: Malignant tumors reportedly showed significantly higher TCR beta diversity than benign nodules in both blood and tumor.

Methods used by the authors: A classifier of distant metastasis in papillary thyroid cancer was built from CDR3 differences (across clinicopathological groups). TCRdb reprocessed the PCR reads using MiXCR. The V and J calls reflect TCRdb's pipeline rather than the authors' work. The table shows more than 25,000 clones, with approximately 24% occurring only once. Sequenced input: blood. The TCR was taken from a female donor with papillary thyroid cancer or a benign thyroid nodule (not recorded which). Some clones in this sample may be carry-over from other donors' samples.

DNA of the CDR3: TGTGCCAGCAAGCGGGATCTCTACAATGAGCAGTTCTTC. This gives the protein CASKRDLYNEQFF. The J gene is TRBJ2-1, the V gene TRBV6-1, with 7 bases that match TRBD2. Germline values: CDR1 MNHNS, CDR2 SASEGT. V shed 7 bases and J 3 bases; nucleotides not matched to a gene: 3. This CDR3 has 13 residues.